This record covers a single T cell receptor (beta chain). The antigen is undetermined. The data originate from a study of cytomegalovirus exposure and HLA in healthy donors. Study overall: The approximately 120 validation repertoires were produced on the same platform as the roughly 670 repertoires of the first cohort. This was reported in a later analysis. Study-level points and caveats: Associated with cytomegalovirus, according to the listing, were 164 TCR beta chains. According to a later analysis, TCR clusters from the first cohort tended to co-occur in the roughly 110 validation repertoires.

Trimming removed 0 bases from V and 2 bases from J, with 9 bases in between. The CDR3 length is 15 residues. CDR1 SGHDT and CDR2 YYEEEE come from the germline V gene. The protocol was immunoSEQ multiplex PCR, while the TCRdb copy is restricted to in-frame clones and leaves out a portion. This table has approximately 300,000 clones, 86% appearing once. The chain has TRBV5-6 and TRBJ1-3; D unclear. The sample was PBMCs. This receptor was taken from a woman aged 18-35 years in good health and CMV-seronegative. CDR3 sequence reads: CASSLDSSTGNTIYF. CDR3 bases: TGTGCCAGCAGCTTGGACAGCTCTACTGGAAACACCATATATTTT.